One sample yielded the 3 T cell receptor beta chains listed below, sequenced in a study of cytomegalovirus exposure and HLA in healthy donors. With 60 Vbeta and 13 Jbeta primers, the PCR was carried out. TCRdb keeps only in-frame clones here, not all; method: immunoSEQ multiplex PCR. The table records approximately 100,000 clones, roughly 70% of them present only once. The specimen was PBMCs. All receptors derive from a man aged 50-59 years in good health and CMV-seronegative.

The CDR3 DNA reads as TGTGCCAGCAGTTTCTTGGGGCAGGGTGGTCAGCCCCAGCATTTT. Translated, it gives CASSFLGQGGQPQHF. V usage is TRBV27 and J usage is TRBJ1-5; D perhaps matches TRBD1 (5 bases). The CDR3 covers 15 residues. The V end lost 3 bases, the J end lost 6 bases, and 15 bases lay between the germline ends. The germline gives CDR1 MNHEY, CDR2 SMNVEV (reference sequence).

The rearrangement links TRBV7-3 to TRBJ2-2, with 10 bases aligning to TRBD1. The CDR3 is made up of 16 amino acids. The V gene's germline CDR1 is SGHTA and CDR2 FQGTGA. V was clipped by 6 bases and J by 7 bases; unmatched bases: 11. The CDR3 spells CASRPAGTGEGGELFF. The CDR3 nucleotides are TGTGCCAGCAGACCTGCGGGGACAGGGGAAGGCGGGGAGCTGTTTTTT.

The CDR3: CASSQDLGEVWIDEQFF. CDR3 coding DNA: TGCGCCAGCAGCCAAGATCTAGGGGAGGTGTGGATCGATGAGCAGTTCTTC. The gene calls are TRBV4-1 and TRBJ2-1, with a possible D match to TRBD2 (6 bases). CDR3 length: 17 amino acids. Looked up from germline, CDR1 is MGHRA and CDR2 is YSYEKL. Trimming cost V 0 bases and J 8 bases, with 20 bases left between them.